Following are 25 T cell receptor beta chains from one sample sequenced in a study of T cell responses to AZD1222 COVID-19 vaccine (dated by TCRdb to the early 2020s). The sample's time point, from its label and the paper: baseline before first vaccination. Library method: the immunoSEQ multiplex PCR assay. TCRdb carries this immuneACCESS record with in-frame sequences only. Its versions omit some clonotypes, under half of them owing to an unresolved V gene in the studies checked, with the rest unexplained. This sample gives roughly 120,000 clones in total; 90% to 95% of them show up just once. The biggest ten clones account for approximately 3% of the sample. The source material was peripheral blood, sampled on day 0 of AZD1222 vaccination. The receptors were gathered from an adult in good health.

This chain uses TRBV19 with TRBJ2-5; 9 bases map to TRBD2. The V gene end was trimmed by 7 bases and the J gene end by 4 bases; junction bases not matched to a gene: 10. The CDR3 is 15 residues long. Per the germline V gene, CDR1 is LNHDA and CDR2 is SQIVND (reference sequence). The CDR3 DNA sequence: TGTGCCAGTAAATCGGGGCTAGCGGGACCAGAGACCCAGTACTTC. It codes for CASKSGLAGPETQYF.

The chain is built from TRBV6-5 and TRBJ2-3; tentatively, D is TRBD1 (5 bases). The CDR3 totals 13 residues. V was shortened by 7 bases and J by 3 bases, with 11 bases between the two germline ends. The germline V gene encodes CDR1 MNHEY and CDR2 SVGAGI. The CDR3 region has the DNA TGTGCCAGCACCGGCAGGGTAACAGATACGCAGTATTTT. Its protein product is CASTGRVTDTQYF.

The chain links TRBV28 to TRBJ1-1; tentative D call: TRBD1 (6 bases). Germline V gives CDR1 MDHEN, CDR2 SYDVKM. The CDR3 is 13 residues long. V lost 9 bases and J 1 base, leaving 12 bases between the germline ends. CDR3 loop: CASWTEGNTEAFF. The CDR3 DNA sequence: TGTGCCAGTTGGACAGAGGGGAACACTGAAGCTTTCTTT.

This sequence joins TRBV25-1 and TRBJ1-2; D unclear. In germline, CDR1 is MGHDK, CDR2 SYGVNS. The CDR3 is made up of 12 amino acids. V was clipped by 7 bases and J by 8 bases, with 14 bases between them. The CDR3 DNA sequence: TGTGCCAGCACCGGGTTCGTCGGGGGCTACACCTTC. This translates into CASTGFVGGYTF.

J is TRBJ1-1 and V is TRBV28; TRBD1 is a possible D gene (5 bases). This CDR3 is built from 14 residues. Trimming shortened V by 5 bases and J by 1 base, and 11 bases separated the two germline ends. The germline gives CDR1 MDHEN, CDR2 SYDVKM. CDR3 amino acids: CASSGRATNTEAFF. CDR3 nucleotides: TGTGCCAGCAGTGGCAGGGCGACGAACACTGAAGCTTTCTTT.

The chain employs TRBV30 and TRBJ1-3; D is ambiguous. CDR1 and CDR2 from the germline V gene are GTSNPN and SVGIG (reference sequence). The CDR3 has 17 residues. Trimming took 1 base from V and 4 from J, leaving 20 bases between them. The CDR3 DNA is TGTGCCTGGAGTGACTTGGCCGAAGAGGGCTGGGGAAACACCATATATTTT. Protein sequence: CAWSDLAEEGWGNTIYF.

The table lists this clone with a few counts. The rearrangement links TRBV7-9 to TRBJ1-1; no clear D. V lost 1 base and J 2 bases, leaving 8 bases between the germline ends. The CDR3 has 14 amino acids. Germline loops: CDR1 SEHNR, CDR2 FQNEAQ (reference sequence). The CDR3 region is CASSLVEGNTEAFF. DNA for the CDR3: TGTGCCAGCAGCTTAGTTGAAGGTAACACTGAAGCTTTCTTT.

The chain couples TRBV27 to TRBJ1-2, with TRBD1 matching over 8 bases. Losses at the gene ends were 2 bases for V and 4 bases for J; bases not matched to a gene: 6. The CDR3 is 15 amino acids. CDR1 and CDR2 (germline): MNHEY, SMNVEV (reference sequence). CDR3 sequence (DNA): TGTGCCAGCAGTTTAGGGACAGGCGTGATCTATGGCTACACCTTC. This encodes CASSLGTGVIYGYTF.

V and J are TRBV5-1 and TRBJ2-1; 11 bases map to TRBD2. V lost 7 bases to trimming and J lost 3 bases; unmatched junction nucleotides: 3. Germline values: CDR1 SGHRS, CDR2 YFSETQ. CDR3 length: 14 residues. Here the CDR3 reads CASWGTSGYNEQFF. The CDR3 DNA is TGCGCCAGCTGGGGGACTAGCGGCTACAATGAGCAGTTCTTC. The full variable domain, in which reference TRBV5-1 and TRBJ2-1 provide the parts outside the CDR3, is KAGVTQTPRYLIKTRGQQVTLSCSPISGHRSVSWYQQTPGQGLQFLFEYFSETQRNKGNFPGRFSGRQFSNSRSEMNVSTLELGDSALYLCASWGTSGYNEQFFGPGTRLTVL.

V and J are TRBV11-2 and TRBJ2-7; maybe TRBD1 (5 bases). Germline lookup yields CDR1 SGHAT and CDR2 FQNNGV. Trimming cost V 7 bases and J 3 bases, with 10 bases left between them. The CDR3 contains 12 residues. DNA of the CDR3: TGTGCCAGCAACTGGGGCAACTACGAGCAGTACTTC. Its protein is CASNWGNYEQYF.

The V and J genes are TRBV19 and TRBJ1-1, with TRBD1 as a possible D gene (6 bases). The CDR3 consists of 14 residues. Germline-derived CDR1 and CDR2 are LNHDA and SQIVND (reference sequence). Trimming shortened V by 6 bases and J by 7 bases, and 18 bases separated the two germline ends. The CDR3 region is CASSLRWGLSEAFF. The CDR3 coding sequence is TGTGCCAGTAGCCTCAGATGGGGGCTGAGTGAAGCTTTCTTT.

V and J are TRBV5-1 and TRBJ2-7, with D perhaps being TRBD1 or TRBD2 (5 bases each). The germline V gene encodes CDR1 SGHRS and CDR2 YFSETQ. This CDR3 is built from 14 residues. V shed 2 bases and J shed 2 bases, with 11 bases lying between them. CDR3 DNA: TGCGCCAGCAGCTTCTACCAGGGACCCTACGAGCAGTACTTC. Amino acids: CASSFYQGPYEQYF.

The chain carries TRBV28 and TRBJ2-7, with D hard to call. CDR1 and CDR2 (germline): MDHEN, SYDVKM. The CDR3 length is 13 residues. The V gene lost 8 bases and the J gene lost 1 base, with 12 bases spanning the gap. CDR3 region: CASSILSSYEQYF. CDR3 bases: TGTGCCAGCTCGATCTTAAGTTCCTACGAGCAGTACTTC.

This chain links TRBV5-1 with TRBJ2-7; a weak D match, TRBD1 (5 bases). Germline assignment: CDR1 SGHRS and CDR2 YFSETQ. The CDR3 totals 15 residues. V gave up 2 bases and J gave up 1 base, with 13 bases separating them. The CDR3 is CASSFVGRASYEQYF. The CDR3 DNA is TGCGCCAGCAGCTTCGTCGGCAGGGCATCCTACGAGCAGTACTTC.

As DNA, the CDR3 is TGTGCCAGCAGCTCATCAGGGAATCAGCCCCAGCATTTT. Protein sequence: CASSSSGNQPQHF. The chain recombines TRBV7-9 with TRBJ1-5; possible D gene TRBD1, 5 bases. The germline gives CDR1 SEHNR, CDR2 FQNEAQ (reference sequence). This CDR3 has 13 amino acids. Trimming took 4 bases from V and 4 from J, leaving 8 bases between them.

This clone showed up just a few times. V and J are TRBV11-2 and TRBJ2-1; 10 nucleotides align to TRBD2. Germline loops: CDR1 SGHAT, CDR2 FQNNGV. The trim removed 4 bases at V and 8 bases at J, leaving 8 bases unmatched. This CDR3 is built from 15 residues. The CDR3 coding sequence is TGTGCCAGCAGCTCTAGCGGGAGTTCTATATATGAGCAGTTCTTC. It yields the protein CASSSSGSSIYEQFF.

V gene TRBV18 combines with J gene TRBJ1-2; 8 bases match TRBD1. Germline V CDR1 and CDR2: KGHSH, LQKENI. V shed 6 bases and J 3 bases; nucleotides not matched to a gene: 6. The CDR3 is made up of 14 amino acids. CDR3 sequence reads: CASSLQGAHYGYTF. The CDR3 bases are TGTGCCAGCTCGCTTCAGGGGGCGCACTATGGCTACACCTTC.

The chain combines TRBV4-1 with TRBJ1-4, with a possible D match to TRBD1 (5 bases). This CDR3 region has 14 residues. Germline V gene lookup returns CDR1 MGHRA and CDR2 YSYEKL. V was cut by 4 bases and J by 6 bases, with 12 bases left in between. CDR3: CASSLTGGYEKLFF. In DNA form, the CDR3 reads TGCGCCAGCAGCCTAACCGGGGGTTATGAAAAACTGTTTTTT.

V gene TRBV19 combines with J gene TRBJ1-1; D may be TRBD1 (5 bases). Germline V CDR1 and CDR2: LNHDA, SQIVND (reference sequence). V was clipped by 3 bases and J by 4 bases, with 9 bases between them. The CDR3 is 13 amino acids. The DNA for the CDR3 is TGTGCCAGTAGTATGGGGGGATTCACTGAAGCTTTCTTT. Its protein product is CASSMGGFTEAFF.

This chain connects TRBV5-1 to TRBJ1-1; TRBD1 agrees at 9 bases. The germline CDR1 and CDR2 sequences are SGHRS and YFSETQ. The trim removed 4 bases at V and 6 bases at J, leaving 7 bases unmatched. The CDR3 totals 14 residues. For the CDR3, the DNA is TGCGCCAGCAGCAAGCAACAGGGGGCGTCTGAAGCTTTCTTT. It yields the protein CASSKQQGASEAFF. The whole variable domain, filled in from reference TRBV5-1 and TRBJ1-1, reads KAGVTQTPRYLIKTRGQQVTLSCSPISGHRSVSWYQQTPGQGLQFLFEYFSETQRNKGNFPGRFSGRQFSNSRSEMNVSTLELGDSALYLCASSKQQGASEAFFGQGTRLTVV.

The DNA of the CDR3 is TGTGCCAGCAGCGGACAGGTGGACTACGAGCAGTACTTC. Protein product: CASSGQVDYEQYF. The chain combines TRBV12-3 or TRBV12-4 with TRBJ2-7; TRBD1 matches 7 bases. This CDR3 has 13 residues. V trimming: 6 bases; J trimming: 3 bases; junction bases outside the gene matches: 5.

In its sample, this clone was seen a few times. CDR3 nucleotides: TGTGCCAGCAGTTTATGGTCTAGCGGGAGGGCCGGGGAGACCCAGTACTTC. Encoded protein: CASSLWSSGRAGETQYF. J is TRBJ2-5 and V is TRBV28; TRBD2 agrees at 12 bases. Germline V gene data show CDR1 as MDHEN and CDR2 as SYDVKM. The ends lost 0 bases at V and 5 bases at J; junction bases unmatched: 7. This CDR3 spans 17 amino acids.

The chain has TRBV4-2 and TRBJ1-5; the D gene is possibly TRBD1 (5 bases). This CDR3 contains 18 residues. The V gene lost 0 bases and the J gene lost 7 bases, with 22 bases spanning the gap. CDR1 LGHNA and CDR2 YNFKEQ come from the germline V gene. The CDR3 DNA reads as TGTGCCAGCAGCCAAGATTTGGGTGACAGCTCTTTTGGGCAGCCCCAGCATTTT. Translated, it gives CASSQDLGDSSFGQPQHF.

This rearrangement joins TRBV5-6 to TRBJ1-1; D uncertain. Germline V lookup: CDR1 SGHDT, CDR2 YYEEEE. The CDR3 sequence is 14 residues long. V gave up 2 bases and J gave up 6 bases, with 14 bases separating them. The CDR3 region is CASSLLYNLAEAFF. CDR3 DNA sequence: TGTGCCAGCAGCTTACTCTACAACTTAGCTGAAGCTTTCTTT.

This clone was recorded only once. The chain recombines TRBV6-6 with TRBJ1-6; D is ambiguous. This CDR3 contains 14 residues. Germline CDR1 and CDR2: MNHNY and SVGAGI (reference sequence). V was cut by 7 bases and J by 7 bases, with 14 bases left in between. CDR3 region: CASNPYLGNSPLHF. CDR3 DNA: TGTGCCAGCAACCCTTACCTCGGGAATTCACCCCTCCACTTT.